The 19 T cell receptor beta chains listed next were all sequenced from one sample in a study of shared clonotypes between healthy human individuals (TCRdb year 2020). CD8 naive samples consisted of CD45RO-negative cells that were positively selected for CCR7, yielding a CD45RA+CCR7+ population without TemRA cells. Library preparation used the immunoSEQ multiplex PCR assay. What TCRdb holds here is the immuneACCESS table cut down to in-frame rearrangements. Part of the clones is not present; checked against another copy, under half of the missing clones reflect an unresolved V gene, and the others are unexplained. The sample has some 2,000,000 clones on record, approximately 95% of them singletons. The ten largest clonotypes hold 1% to 1.3% of the sample. The specimen sequenced was naive CD8+ T cells sorted from blood. According to the study, the label for this sample's cell subset or site signals: CD45RA+CCR7+. Receptor source: a young man in good health.

This clone appeared once. V is TRBV2 and J is TRBJ1-2; perhaps TRBD1 as D (5 bases). The CDR3 spans 12 residues. Trimming left V 1 base short and J 10 bases short, with 10 bases between. The germline gives CDR1 SNHLY, CDR2 FYNNEI. Here the CDR3 DNA reads TGTGCCAGCAGTGAAGGGGTAGGGGTCTACACCTTC. Protein sequence: CASSEGVGVYTF.

This rearrangement joins TRBV4-1 to TRBJ1-2, with a weak D call TRBD1 (6 bases). V lost 0 bases to trimming and J lost 3 bases, with 20 bases between them. The CDR3 is 18 amino acids. Germline CDR1 MGHRA, CDR2 YSYEKL. CDR3: CASSQEGGAMFWDYGYTF. The CDR3 DNA follows: TGCGCCAGCAGCCAAGAAGGGGGGGCGATGTTCTGGGACTATGGCTACACCTTC.

V usage is TRBV4-1 and J usage is TRBJ2-6; D possibly corresponds to TRBD1 (5 bases). The CDR3 runs 21 residues. Germline V gene sequence: CDR1 MGHRA, CDR2 YSYEKL. V lost 0 bases and J lost 0, with 21 bases in between. The CDR3 here is CASSQDRTPQDLYSGANVLTF. CDR3 coding DNA: TGCGCCAGCAGCCAAGATAGGACCCCACAGGACCTCTACTCTGGGGCCAACGTCCTGACTTTC.

The chain joins TRBV9 to TRBJ2-1; 7 bases align to TRBD1. The trim removed 3 bases at V and 4 bases at J, leaving 4 bases unmatched. The CDR3 spans 14 residues. Germline CDR1 reads SGDLS; CDR2 reads YYNGEE. The CDR3 sequence is CASSGGQPYNEQFF. The CDR3 DNA reads TGTGCCAGCAGCGGGGGACAGCCTTACAATGAGCAGTTCTTC.

Notes on this clone: This same CDR3 is encoded by further DNA sequences in the sample. The chain links TRBV13 to TRBJ2-1, with TRBD1 matching 9 bases. The CDR3 has 15 residues. Germline V gene data show CDR1 as PRHDT and CDR2 as FYEKMQ (reference sequence). With V trimmed by 4 bases and J by 3 bases, 4 bases remained unmatched. CDR3 nucleotides: TGTGCCAGCAGCTCCCCGGGACAGGGCTACAATGAGCAGTTCTTC. Translation: CASSSPGQGYNEQFF.

The V and J genes are TRBV7-6 and TRBJ2-5; D might be TRBD2 (5 bases). Germline V gives CDR1 SGHVS, CDR2 FNYEAQ. The V end was cut by 5 bases, the J end by 4 bases, with 20 bases between. There are 16 residues in the CDR3. The CDR3 nucleotides read TGTGCCAGCAGCCCAGGATCGTGGAGCGAGGGAGAGACCCAGTACTTC. Translation: CASSPGSWSEGETQYF.

The V call is TRBV4-3, the J call TRBJ2-7; D not resolved. Germline V CDR1 and CDR2: LGHNA, YSLEER. The ends were cut back, 1 base at V and 3 bases at J, with 10 bases in the middle. CDR3 size: 14 residues. The CDR3 spells CASSQAAVGYEQYF. The CDR3 nucleotides read TGCGCCAGCAGCCAAGCCGCCGTTGGCTACGAGCAGTACTTC.

J is TRBJ1-4 and V is TRBV27; possible D gene TRBD1, 5 bases. Germline V lookup: CDR1 MNHEY, CDR2 SMNVEV (reference sequence). V lost 2 bases, J lost 10 bases, and 11 bases lay in between. This CDR3 spans 13 amino acids. CDR3 nucleotide sequence: TGTGCCAGCAGTTTAGTCGCCGGGGGAAAACTGTTTTTT. Residues: CASSLVAGGKLFF.

The V gene is TRBV2, the J gene TRBJ2-7; D is possibly TRBD2 (6 bases). The germline V and J ends were trimmed by 7 bases and 5 bases, with 15 bases remaining between them. This CDR3 comprises 13 residues. Germline lookup yields CDR1 SNHLY and CDR2 FYNNEI. CDR3 sequence: CASTAGRWDEQYF. The CDR3 DNA sequence: TGTGCCAGCACCGCGGGACGTTGGGACGAGCAGTACTTC.

The chain is built from TRBV7-9 and TRBJ2-3; D is uncertain. The CDR3 loop spans 15 amino acids. The V end was cut by 5 bases, the J end by 4 bases, with 16 bases between. The germline CDR1 and CDR2 sequences are SEHNR and FQNEAQ (reference sequence). In nucleotides, the CDR3 is TGTGCCAGCAGCCATTTGACGCTCCCGGCAGATACGCAGTATTTT. This gives the protein CASSHLTLPADTQYF.

The gene calls are TRBV19 and TRBJ1-1; D is unresolved. CDR3 size: 14 residues. The germline V gene has CDR1 LNHDA and CDR2 SQIVND (reference sequence). Trimming removed 2 bases from V and 3 bases from J, with 10 bases in between. This CDR3 reads CASSISQIYTEAFF. The DNA of the CDR3 is TGTGCCAGTAGTATAAGCCAGATTTACACTGAAGCTTTCTTT.

This rearrangement joins TRBV30 to TRBJ1-6; D is unclear. The V end was cut by 0 bases, the J end by 10 bases, with 13 bases between. This CDR3 region has 14 residues. CDR1 GTSNPN and CDR2 SVGIG come from the germline V gene (reference sequence). This chain's CDR3 is CAWSVTDPRSPLHF. DNA of the CDR3: TGTGCCTGGAGTGTAACCGACCCCAGGTCACCCCTCCACTTT.

The chain uses TRBV7-9 and TRBJ1-1; D remains unclear. CDR3 size: 13 residues. Germline-derived CDR1 and CDR2 are SEHNR and FQNEAQ (reference sequence). The V end was cut by 5 bases, the J end by 0 bases, with 7 bases between. DNA for the CDR3: TGTGCCAGCAGCGCTATGATGAACACTGAAGCTTTCTTT. This encodes CASSAMMNTEAFF.

The chain uses TRBV27 and TRBJ2-7; no clear D. CDR3 size: 15 residues. Trimming left V 3 bases short and J 2 bases short, with 14 bases between. Germline V gene sequence: CDR1 MNHEY, CDR2 SMNVEV (reference sequence). CDR3 protein: CASSFGRGTTYEQYF. In nucleotides, the CDR3 is TGTGCCAGCAGTTTCGGACGCGGAACTACCTACGAGCAGTACTTC.

About this clone itself: Other nucleotide sequences from this sample produce the same CDR3. The V gene is TRBV5-1, the J gene TRBJ1-1; no clear D. The CDR3 sequence is 14 residues long. CDR1 SGHRS and CDR2 YFSETQ come from the germline V gene. V was pared by 4 bases and J by 1 base, with 11 bases between. The CDR3 nucleotides are TGCGCCAGCAGCCTCGGAGGCGGGAACACTGAAGCTTTCTTT. Translating gives CASSLGGGNTEAFF.

The genes are TRBV6-6 and TRBJ1-2; D uncertain. Germline V gives CDR1 MNHNY, CDR2 SVGAGI (reference sequence). This CDR3 contains 11 residues. V was pared by 5 bases and J by 8 bases, with 9 bases between. The CDR3 region has the DNA TGTGCCAGCAGTGACCACGGCGGCTACACCTTC. It codes for CASSDHGGYTF.

The rearrangement uses TRBV2 and TRBJ2-7; D might be TRBD2 (6 bases). The V end lost 4 bases, the J end lost 2 bases, and 12 bases lay between the germline ends. This CDR3 contains 14 residues. CDR1 and CDR2 from the germline V gene are SNHLY and FYNNEI. The CDR3 is CASSGYGSTYEQYF. CDR3 nucleotide sequence: TGTGCCAGCAGTGGGTACGGGAGTACCTACGAGCAGTACTTC. Combining the CDR3 with reference TRBV2 and TRBJ2-7 gives the whole variable domain EPEVTQTPSHQVTQMGQEVILRCVPISNHLYFYWYRQILGQKVEFLVSFYNNEISEKSEIFDDQFSVERPDGSNFTLKIRSTKLEDSAMYFCASSGYGSTYEQYFGPGTRLTVT.

Points on this clone: The same CDR3 is also encoded by other DNA sequences in this sample. V usage is TRBV4-3 and J usage is TRBJ2-7; 8 bases are shared with TRBD1. With 4 bases clipped from V and 3 bases from J, the junction kept 8 bases outside the gene matches. Germline CDR1 LGHNA, CDR2 YSLEER. This CDR3 spans 15 amino acids. Written as DNA, the CDR3 is TGCGCCAGCAGCCCCGGACAGGGTGTCGGCTACGAGCAGTACTTC. As protein: CASSPGQGVGYEQYF.

In this sample, this clone turned up once. The J gene is TRBJ1-2, the V gene TRBV6-6; D not certain. V lost 2 bases and J lost 0, with 10 bases in between. Germline CDR1 reads MNHNY; CDR2 reads SVGAGI (reference sequence). The CDR3 is 15 residues long. The CDR3 DNA reads TGTGCCAGCAGTTACCTAGGCAAGCCTAACTATGGCTACACCTTC. This codes for CASSYLGKPNYGYTF.